This T cell receptor beta chain derives from a study of blood T cell repertoires in COVID-19. About the research overall: PBMCs, B-cell-depleted T cells, or T cells were the source of the cDNA or gDNA that made up the material.

The participants were between roughly 18 and 89 years old and came from under 25 US areas. Participant-reported clinical history was the basis for cohort assignment. In the source study's methods: Researchers report that nucleated cell counts were estimated from reference gene primer amplification. Method: immunoSEQ multiplex PCR; TCRdb's copy keeps in-frame clones and lacks some. V, J and clone size derive from that table, while D and trimming were established from the DNA sequence. The sample has approximately 65,000 clones, roughly two thirds seen once. CDR3 length: 12 amino acids. Trimming took 7 bases from V and 9 from J; bases not matched to a gene: 9. The germline V gene has CDR1 SQVTM and CDR2 ANQGSEA.

The receptor comes from a woman aged 55 to 70 who had been exposed to COVID-19. The gene calls are TRBV29-1 and TRBJ2-1, with TRBD1 matching 7 bases. Sequenced sample: PBMCs or T cells enriched from blood (not recorded which). This CDR3 reads CSGLTGVGEQFF. CDR3 in DNA: TGCAGCGGGCTTACAGGGGTTGGTGAGCAGTTCTTC.